Below are 17 T cell receptor beta chains sequenced from a single sample in a study of cytomegalovirus exposure and HLA in healthy donors. Primers for the PCR totalled 60 Vbeta and 13 Jbeta. TCRdb's table, derived via immunoSEQ multiplex PCR, lists solely in-frame clones and lacks some. The sample lists about 140,000 clones, over 70% seen once, with roughly 4.7% in the top ten. Sequencing was done on a sample of PBMCs. Receptor source: a male donor in good health and CMV-seronegative.

This clone occurred a few times. The chain carries TRBV5-4 and TRBJ1-1; 10 bases are shared with TRBD1. This CDR3 contains 14 residues. V shed 1 base and J 11 bases; nucleotides not matched to a gene: 8. In germline, CDR1 is SGHNT, CDR2 YYREEE (reference sequence). The CDR3 region is CASSLPGQGNSAFF. The CDR3 DNA sequence: TGTGCCAGCAGCTTGCCGGGACAGGGGAATAGCGCTTTCTTT.

There are a few counts of this clone. CDR3 bases: TGTGCCACCGGGAGCTCCTACAATGAGCAGTTCTTC. Amino acid sequence: CATGSSYNEQFF. The rearrangement links TRBV15 to TRBJ2-1; D is possibly TRBD2 (5 bases). The CDR3 consists of 12 residues. V lost 8 bases and J lost 0, with 5 bases in between. Germline CDR1 is LNHNV and CDR2 is YYDKDF (reference sequence).

The chain couples TRBV28 to TRBJ1-1; 7 nucleotides align to TRBD1. Germline lookup yields CDR1 MDHEN and CDR2 SYDVKM. This CDR3 region has 14 residues. V gave up 10 bases and J gave up 1 base; unmatched junction bases: 9. CDR3 DNA: TGTGCCACCTATTTGGGGACAGCGAACACTGAAGCTTTCTTT. It translates to CATYLGTANTEAFF.

This clone was observed once. The chain employs TRBV10-3 and TRBJ1-2; D is uncertain. Trimming removed 2 bases from V and 5 bases from J, with 9 bases in between. This CDR3 has 13 amino acids. The germline CDR1 and CDR2 sequences are ENHRY and SYGVKD. CDR3 sequence (DNA): TGTGCCATCAGTGAGCAGGCACTGTATGGCTACACCTTC. Translating it yields CAISEQALYGYTF.

This clone was seen a few times. The chain's CDR3 is CASSLRGGPGAFF. The CDR3 DNA is TGTGCCAGCAGCTTACGAGGGGGACCCGGGGCTTTCTTT. This chain links TRBV13 with TRBJ1-1; a possible D gene is TRBD1 (6 bases). This CDR3 is 13 amino acids long. CDR1 and CDR2 (germline): PRHDT, FYEKMQ (reference sequence). The V end lost 2 bases, the J end lost 11 bases, and 15 bases lay between the germline ends. The full variable domain, its missing parts supplied by reference TRBV13 and TRBJ1-1, is AAGVIQSPRHLIKEKRETATLKCYPIPRHDTVYWYQQGPGQDPQFLISFYEKMQSDKGSIPDRFSAQQFSDYHSELNMSSLELGDSALYFCASSLRGGPGAFFGQGTRLTVV.

This rearrangement joins TRBV4-1 to TRBJ1-5; 9 bases align to TRBD1. Trimming removed 5 bases from V and 4 bases from J; junction bases left unmatched: 6. The V gene's germline CDR1 is MGHRA and CDR2 YSYEKL. This CDR3 contains 15 residues. The CDR3 DNA follows: TGCGCCAGCAGCAGGGACAGGGAGTGGAATCAGCCCCAGCATTTT. Residues: CASSRDREWNQPQHF.

This sequence joins TRBV6-5 and TRBJ1-2; D is unclear. The length of the CDR3 is 16 residues. Germline V CDR1 and CDR2: MNHEY, SVGAGI. V lost 2 bases to trimming and J lost 0 bases, with 13 bases between them. Here the CDR3 reads CASSYRVWAANYGYTF. The CDR3 nucleotides are TGTGCCAGCAGTTACCGAGTTTGGGCAGCTAACTATGGCTACACCTTC.

The sample holds one count of this clone. Sequence at one end of the junction differs from germline and may be a read error. V is TRBV5-6 and J is TRBJ2-1; maybe TRBD2 (6 bases). Germline V lookup: CDR1 SGHDT, CDR2 YYEEEE. The CDR3 is made up of 12 amino acids. The CDR3 reads CASRRGDNERFF. The CDR3 DNA sequence: TGTGCCAGCAGGCGGGGCGACAATGAGCGGTTCTTC.

This chain links TRBV9 with TRBJ2-5; 7 nucleotides align to TRBD2. V lost 3 bases, J lost 4 bases, and 6 bases stayed unmatched. The CDR3 is 14 amino acids. Germline CDR1 reads SGDLS; CDR2 reads YYNGEE. The CDR3 protein is CASSAAGPRETQYF. The DNA of the CDR3 is TGTGCCAGCAGCGCAGCGGGGCCGCGAGAGACCCAGTACTTC.

The chain combines TRBV4-2 with TRBJ2-1; TRBD2 agrees at 8 bases. Per germline, CDR1 LGHNA and CDR2 YNFKEQ. The length of the CDR3 is 18 residues. V lost 0 bases to trimming and J lost 8 bases; unmatched junction nucleotides: 15. The CDR3 nucleotides are TGTGCCAGCAGCCAAGATCTAAATCGGGGGGGAGTTGTGGATGAGCAGTTCTTC. Amino acids: CASSQDLNRGGVVDEQFF.

V and J are TRBV11-1 and TRBJ1-2; D unresolved. This CDR3 comprises 13 residues. V was clipped by 1 base and J by 5 bases, with 8 bases between them. CDR1 and CDR2 from the germline V gene are SGHAT and FQDESV (reference sequence). Here the CDR3 reads CASSLGQAYGYTF. DNA of the CDR3: TGTGCCAGCAGCTTAGGACAAGCATATGGCTACACCTTC.

The chain recombines TRBV6-5 with TRBJ2-7; no clear D gene. The ends were cut back, 4 bases at V and 0 bases at J, with 10 bases in the middle. CDR1 is MNHEY and CDR2 is SVGAGI in the germline V gene. The CDR3 is 14 amino acids. The CDR3 nucleotides read TGTGCCAGCAGTTGGAAGGCTAGCTCCTACGAGCAGTACTTC. It yields the protein CASSWKASSYEQYF.

V is TRBV6-5 and J is TRBJ1-3; 7 bases align to TRBD1. Germline V CDR1 and CDR2: MNHEY, SVGAGI. Unmatched junction bases numbered 2, after V lost 5 bases and J lost 4 bases. The CDR3 sequence is 13 residues long. The CDR3 loop reads CASSMDRGNTIYF. CDR3 coding DNA: TGTGCCAGCAGTATGGACAGGGGAAACACCATATATTTT.

The chain joins TRBV28 to TRBJ2-2; 10 bases are shared with TRBD1. In germline, CDR1 is MDHEN, CDR2 SYDVKM. V shed 4 bases and J 9 bases; nucleotides not matched to a gene: 11. The CDR3 covers 16 residues. DNA of the CDR3: TGTGCCAGCAGTTCGGCAGACAGGGGGCAAAGTAGGGAGCTGTTTTTT. Translating gives CASSSADRGQSRELFF.

For the CDR3, the DNA is TGTGCCAGCAGTTACAGGGCGGGAGAGACCCAGTACTTC. Amino acids: CASSYRAGETQYF. The chain joins TRBV6-5 to TRBJ2-5; possibly TRBD2 for D (5 bases). V lost 2 bases to trimming and J lost 4 bases, with 8 bases between them. The germline gives CDR1 MNHEY, CDR2 SVGAGI. CDR3 size: 13 residues.

The chain couples TRBV6-5 to TRBJ1-2; perhaps TRBD1 as D (6 bases). CDR1 is MNHEY and CDR2 is SVGAGI in the germline V gene. This CDR3 comprises 14 residues. Trimming stripped 4 bases from V and 3 bases from J, with 12 bases between. DNA of the CDR3: TGTGCCAGCAGTTCCAGGGGAGTCCACTATGGCTACACCTTC. This sequence encodes CASSSRGVHYGYTF.

The chain links TRBV10-3 to TRBJ1-2; D is uncertain. Germline CDR1 is ENHRY and CDR2 is SYGVKD. The CDR3 runs to 11 residues. V lost 5 bases and J lost 10, with 11 bases in between. The CDR3 sequence is CAISNSRDYTF. For the CDR3, the DNA is TGTGCCATCAGTAATTCGAGGGACTACACCTTC.